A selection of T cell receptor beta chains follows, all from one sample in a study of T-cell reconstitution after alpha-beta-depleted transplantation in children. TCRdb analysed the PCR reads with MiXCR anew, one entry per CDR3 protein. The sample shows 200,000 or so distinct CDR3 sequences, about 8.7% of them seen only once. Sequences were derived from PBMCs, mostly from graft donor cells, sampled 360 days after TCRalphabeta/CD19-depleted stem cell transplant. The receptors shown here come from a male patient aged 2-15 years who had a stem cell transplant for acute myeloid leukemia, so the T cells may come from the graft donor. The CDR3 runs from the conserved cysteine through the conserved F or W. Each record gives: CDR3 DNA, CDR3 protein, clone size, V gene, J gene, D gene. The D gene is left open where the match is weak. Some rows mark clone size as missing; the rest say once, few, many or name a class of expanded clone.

CDR3 DNA: TGTGCCACCAGCAAACGGGGTGATACGCAGTATTTT
CDR3 protein: CATSKRGDTQYF
clone size: many
V gene: TRBV15
J gene: TRBJ2-3
D gene: NA

CDR3 DNA: TGCGCCAGCAGCTTGGTAAGGGAAACCCAAGAGACCCAGTACTTC
CDR3 protein: CASSLVRETQETQYF
clone size: NA
V gene: TRBV5-1
J gene: TRBJ2-5
D gene: NA

CDR3 DNA: TGTGCCATCAGTGAGTCTCTTGGGGGGACCTACGAGCAGTACTTC
CDR3 protein: CAISESLGGTYEQYF
clone size: few
V gene: TRBV10-3
J gene: TRBJ2-7
D gene: NA

CDR3 DNA: TGTGCCAGTAGCTCGTCGGAGGTATTATGGGATGAGCAGTTCTTC
CDR3 protein: CASSSSEVLWDEQFF
clone size: few
V gene: TRBV19
J gene: TRBJ2-1
D gene: NA

CDR3 DNA: TGTGCCAGCAGTCCTAGCGGGGGGGCACCAGATACGCAGTATTTT
CDR3 protein: CASSPSGGAPDTQYF
clone size: NA
V gene: TRBV6-1
J gene: TRBJ2-3
D gene: TRBD2

CDR3 DNA: TGTGCCTCTGGGACAGCTAACTATGGCTACACCTTC
CDR3 protein: CASGTANYGYTF
clone size: few
V gene: TRBV25-1
J gene: TRBJ1-2
D gene: TRBD1

CDR3 DNA: TGCAGCGTTGGCGGGGGAGGGAACATTCAGTACTTC
CDR3 protein: CSVGGGGNIQYF
clone size: few
V gene: TRBV29-1
J gene: TRBJ2-4
D gene: TRBD2

CDR3 DNA: TGCGCCAGCAGCTTGCGGTGGCGACAGGGGGCAGTAGATACGCAGTATTTT
CDR3 protein: CASSLRWRQGAVDTQYF
clone size: many
V gene: TRBV5-1
J gene: TRBJ2-3
D gene: TRBD1

CDR3 DNA: TGTGCCATCAGTTCCTACGGTGCTAGCGGTGCCGACGAGCAGTACTTC
CDR3 protein: CAISSYGASGADEQYF
clone size: NA
V gene: TRBV10-3
J gene: TRBJ2-7
D gene: TRBD2

CDR3 DNA: TGTGCCAGCAGTTTATTTCGTCCAGGGGGCACCACTGAAGCTTTCTTT
CDR3 protein: CASSLFRPGGTTEAFF
clone size: NA
V gene: TRBV27
J gene: TRBJ1-1
D gene: TRBD1

CDR3 DNA: TGTGCCAGCTCACCACCGGGACTAGCGGGGGACAGTGTGGAGACCCAGTACTTC
CDR3 protein: CASSPPGLAGDSVETQYF
clone size: few
V gene: TRBV18
J gene: TRBJ2-5
D gene: TRBD2

CDR3 DNA: TGTGCCAGCAGTCCCAACCCAGGGGTCGGAAACACCATATATTTT
CDR3 protein: CASSPNPGVGNTIYF
clone size: many
V gene: TRBV12-3/TRBV12-4
J gene: TRBJ1-3
D gene: NA

CDR3 DNA: TGTGCCTTCCAAAGGGGCGGTACTGGAAACACCATATATTTT
CDR3 protein: CAFQRGGTGNTIYF
clone size: few
V gene: TRBV12-3/TRBV12-4
J gene: TRBJ1-3
D gene: NA

CDR3 DNA: TGCAGTGCTAGAGACTGGAGTCTCACAGATACGCAGTATTTT
CDR3 protein: CSARDWSLTDTQYF
clone size: NA
V gene: TRBV20-1
J gene: TRBJ2-3
D gene: NA

CDR3 DNA: TGTGCCACCAGCAGAGTCCAGGGGAACTATGGCTACACCTTC
CDR3 protein: CATSRVQGNYGYTF
clone size: NA
V gene: TRBV15
J gene: TRBJ1-2
D gene: NA

CDR3 DNA: TGTGCCAGCAGCTTAGATAGACAGTACACCGGGGAGCTGTTTTTT
CDR3 protein: CASSLDRQYTGELFF
clone size: few
V gene: TRBV11-2
J gene: TRBJ2-2
D gene: NA

CDR3 DNA: TGCAGTGCTATACGTGAAAAACTGTTTTTT
CDR3 protein: CSAIREKLFF
clone size: many
V gene: TRBV20-1
J gene: TRBJ1-4
D gene: NA

CDR3 DNA: TGTGCCAGCAGCTTAGAATTTAGGATTGCTGAGTCACCAGATACGCAGTATTTT
CDR3 protein: CASSLEFRIAESPDTQYF
clone size: few
V gene: TRBV7-6
J gene: TRBJ2-3
D gene: NA

CDR3 DNA: TGCGCCAGCACGCTCTTACTAGCGGGGGGGTTGAGCTCCTACAATGAGCAGTTCTTC
CDR3 protein: CASTLLLAGGLSSYNEQFF
clone size: few
V gene: TRBV5-1
J gene: TRBJ2-1
D gene: TRBD2

CDR3 DNA: TGTGCCAGCAGCTTTAGCCTACAGGGAGAGACCCAGTACTTC
CDR3 protein: CASSFSLQGETQYF
clone size: NA
V gene: TRBV7-2
J gene: TRBJ2-5
D gene: NA

CDR3 DNA: TGCAGTGGGGGGACAGGAACTAACTATGGCTACACCTTC
CDR3 protein: CSGGTGTNYGYTF
clone size: NA
V gene: TRBV20-1
J gene: TRBJ1-2
D gene: TRBD1

CDR3 DNA: TGTGCCACCAGCAGAGTATTGGTTGTGGGTCAGCCCCAGCATTTT
CDR3 protein: CATSRVLVVGQPQHF
clone size: few
V gene: TRBV15
J gene: TRBJ1-5
D gene: NA

CDR3 DNA: TGCAGTGCTAGGATAGCTAGCGCTTACAATGAGCAGTTCTTC
CDR3 protein: CSARIASAYNEQFF
clone size: few
V gene: TRBV20-1
J gene: TRBJ2-1
D gene: NA

CDR3 DNA: TGTGCCACCAGCAGAGAGCTACCTGACACCCAGTACTTC
CDR3 protein: CATSRELPDTQYF
clone size: few
V gene: TRBV15
J gene: TRBJ2-5
D gene: NA

CDR3 DNA: TGTGCCAGCGGTCCCCGCCCGCGGGCCTTTCAGCCGAGCGGCACCGGGGAGCTGTTTTTT
CDR3 protein: CASGPRPRAFQPSGTGELFF
clone size: once
V gene: TRBV6-2/TRBV6-3
J gene: TRBJ2-2
D gene: NA

CDR3 DNA: TGCAGCACTGCGGACAGTCTGCAAGAGACCCAGTACTTC
CDR3 protein: CSTADSLQETQYF
clone size: many
V gene: TRBV29-1
J gene: TRBJ2-5
D gene: NA

CDR3 DNA: TGCAGCGTTTGGGGGACCACAGATACGCAGTATTTT
CDR3 protein: CSVWGTTDTQYF
clone size: few
V gene: TRBV29-1
J gene: TRBJ2-3
D gene: NA

CDR3 DNA: TGTGCCAGCAGCTCAATTGACCCCGGCGGTGAAGCTTTCTTT
CDR3 protein: CASSSIDPGGEAFF
clone size: NA
V gene: TRBV12-3/TRBV12-4
J gene: TRBJ1-1
D gene: NA

CDR3 DNA: TGCGCCAGCAGTTTCCCTGCGGGAAAGACGGACAGCACACAAGAGACCCAGTACTTC
CDR3 protein: CASSFPAGKTDSTQETQYF
clone size: NA
V gene: TRBV5-1
J gene: TRBJ2-5
D gene: NA

CDR3 DNA: TGTGCCAGCAGCTTAGACAGGTTATCCTCTGGAAACACCATATATTTT
CDR3 protein: CASSLDRLSSGNTIYF
clone size: few
V gene: TRBV7-2
J gene: TRBJ1-3
D gene: NA

CDR3 DNA: TGTGCCAGCAGCTTCCGCGCCGTCACCACATTC
CDR3 protein: CASSFRAVTTF
clone size: many
V gene: TRBV7-2
J gene: TRBJ2-5
D gene: NA

CDR3 DNA: TGTGCCAGCAGCCAAGTCCGGGACAGGGATGAGACCCAGTACTTC
CDR3 protein: CASSQVRDRDETQYF
clone size: few
V gene: TRBV12-3/TRBV12-4
J gene: TRBJ2-5
D gene: TRBD1

CDR3 DNA: TGTGCCAGCAGTCGGGACTCCGTGGGGAATGAGCAGTTCTTC
CDR3 protein: CASSRDSVGNEQFF
clone size: many
V gene: TRBV12-3/TRBV12-4
J gene: TRBJ2-1
D gene: NA

CDR3 DNA: TGTGCCAGCCACCAAGGGGGACAAGTCAATCAGCCCCAGCATTTT
CDR3 protein: CASHQGGQVNQPQHF
clone size: few
V gene: TRBV12-3/TRBV12-4
J gene: TRBJ1-5
D gene: NA

CDR3 DNA: TGTGCCACCAGCAGAGATGGCCTTGGCGGTCAGTGGAATGAGCAGTTCTTC
CDR3 protein: CATSRDGLGGQWNEQFF
clone size: many
V gene: TRBV15
J gene: TRBJ2-1
D gene: NA

CDR3 DNA: TGTGCCAGCAGTTTTGGGGAACTAGCGGGGTCTTGGACGCAGTATTTT
CDR3 protein: CASSFGELAGSWTQYF
clone size: many
V gene: TRBV12-3/TRBV12-4
J gene: TRBJ2-3
D gene: TRBD2

CDR3 DNA: TGCAGTGCTAGACCCAGGGTCTCCTACGAGCAGTACTTC
CDR3 protein: CSARPRVSYEQYF
clone size: NA
V gene: TRBV20-1
J gene: TRBJ2-7
D gene: NA

CDR3 DNA: TGCAGTGCTACCGGTGGGTGGTACGGGGAGACCCAGTACTTC
CDR3 protein: CSATGGWYGETQYF
clone size: NA
V gene: TRBV20-1
J gene: TRBJ2-5
D gene: NA

CDR3 DNA: TGTGCCAGCAGCTACCCGGGACTAGCGGGAGGTAGCACAGATACGCAGTATTTT
CDR3 protein: CASSYPGLAGGSTDTQYF
clone size: NA
V gene: TRBV5-5
J gene: TRBJ2-3
D gene: TRBD2

CDR3 DNA: TGCAGCGTTGTTGATTATGAGACCCAGTACTTC
CDR3 protein: CSVVDYETQYF
clone size: many
V gene: TRBV29-1
J gene: TRBJ2-5
D gene: NA

CDR3 DNA: TGCGCCAGCAGCTCCGACATCGAGCAGTACTTC
CDR3 protein: CASSSDIEQYF
clone size: many
V gene: TRBV5-1
J gene: TRBJ2-7
D gene: NA

CDR3 DNA: TGTGCCAGCAGTCCCCGAACCTCTGGGGCCAACGTCCTGACTTTC
CDR3 protein: CASSPRTSGANVLTF
clone size: few
V gene: TRBV12-3/TRBV12-4
J gene: TRBJ2-6
D gene: NA

CDR3 DNA: TGTGCCAGCAGTTTATTCGGCCCCACCCCCTACGAGCAGTACTTC
CDR3 protein: CASSLFGPTPYEQYF
clone size: many
V gene: TRBV28
J gene: TRBJ2-7
D gene: NA

CDR3 DNA: TGTGCCAGCAGCTTAGCGTGGCAGCCTAATGAAAAACTGTTTTTT
CDR3 protein: CASSLAWQPNEKLFF
clone size: few
V gene: TRBV7-9
J gene: TRBJ1-4
D gene: NA

CDR3 DNA: TGTGCCAGCAGTTTTTGGACAGGGACTGGGGCCAACGTCCTGACTTTC
CDR3 protein: CASSFWTGTGANVLTF
clone size: few
V gene: TRBV12-3/TRBV12-4
J gene: TRBJ2-6
D gene: TRBD1

CDR3 DNA: TGCAGTGCCCGGGCGCTAGCGGGTTACGAGCAGTACTTC
CDR3 protein: CSARALAGYEQYF
clone size: NA
V gene: TRBV20-1
J gene: TRBJ2-7
D gene: TRBD2

CDR3 DNA: TGTGCCAGCAGTTTACCGTCGCAGCCCCAGCATTTT
CDR3 protein: CASSLPSQPQHF
clone size: many
V gene: TRBV12-3/TRBV12-4
J gene: TRBJ1-5
D gene: NA